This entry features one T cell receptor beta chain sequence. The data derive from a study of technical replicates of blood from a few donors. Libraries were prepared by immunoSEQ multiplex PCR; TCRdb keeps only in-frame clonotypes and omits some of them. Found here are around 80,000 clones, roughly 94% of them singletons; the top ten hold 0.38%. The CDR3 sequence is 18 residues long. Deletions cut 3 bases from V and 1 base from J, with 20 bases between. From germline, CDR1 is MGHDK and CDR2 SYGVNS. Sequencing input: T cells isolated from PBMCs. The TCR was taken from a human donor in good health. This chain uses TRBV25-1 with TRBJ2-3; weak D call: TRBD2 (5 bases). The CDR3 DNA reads TGTGCCAGCAGTGACTCGGGAAGTACAGTCGGTGGCACAGATACGCAGTATTTT. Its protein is CASSDSGSTVGGTDTQYF.